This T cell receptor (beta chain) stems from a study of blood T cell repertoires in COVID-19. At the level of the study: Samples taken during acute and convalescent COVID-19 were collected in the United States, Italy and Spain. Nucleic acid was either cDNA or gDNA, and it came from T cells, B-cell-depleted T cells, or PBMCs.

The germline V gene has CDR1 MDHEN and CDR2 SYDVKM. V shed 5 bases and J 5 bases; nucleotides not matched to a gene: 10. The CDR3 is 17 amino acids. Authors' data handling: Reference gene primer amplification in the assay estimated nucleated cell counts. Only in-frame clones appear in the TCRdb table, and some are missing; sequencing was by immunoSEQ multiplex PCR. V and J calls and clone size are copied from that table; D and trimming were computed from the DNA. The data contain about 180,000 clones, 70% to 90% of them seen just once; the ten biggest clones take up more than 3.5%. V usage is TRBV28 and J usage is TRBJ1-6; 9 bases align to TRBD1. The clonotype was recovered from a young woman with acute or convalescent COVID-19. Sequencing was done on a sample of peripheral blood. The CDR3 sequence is CASSTSIQGAHNSPLHF. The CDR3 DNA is TGTGCCAGCAGTACCTCGATACAGGGGGCGCATAATTCACCCCTCCACTTT.